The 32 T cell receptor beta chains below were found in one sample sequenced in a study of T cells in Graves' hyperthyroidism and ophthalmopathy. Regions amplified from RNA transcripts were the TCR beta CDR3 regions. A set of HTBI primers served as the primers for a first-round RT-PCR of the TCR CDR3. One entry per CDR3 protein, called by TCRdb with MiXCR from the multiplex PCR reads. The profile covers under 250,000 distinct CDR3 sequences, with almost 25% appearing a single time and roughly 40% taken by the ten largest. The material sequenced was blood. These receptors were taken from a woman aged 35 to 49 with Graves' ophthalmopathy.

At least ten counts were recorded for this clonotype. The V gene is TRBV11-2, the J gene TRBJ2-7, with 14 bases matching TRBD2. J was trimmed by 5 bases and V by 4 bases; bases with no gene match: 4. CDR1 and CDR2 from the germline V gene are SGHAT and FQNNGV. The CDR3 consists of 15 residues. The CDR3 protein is CASSSGTSGRHEQYF. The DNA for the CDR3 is TGTGCCAGCAGCTCCGGGACTAGCGGGAGACACGAGCAGTACTTC.

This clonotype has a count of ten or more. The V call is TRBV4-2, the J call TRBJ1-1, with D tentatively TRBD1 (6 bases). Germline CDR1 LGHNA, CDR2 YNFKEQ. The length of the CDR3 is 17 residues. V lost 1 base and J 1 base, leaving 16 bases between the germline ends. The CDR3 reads CASSQVTPRQANTEAFF. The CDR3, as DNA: TGTGCCAGCAGCCAAGTAACCCCGCGACAGGCGAACACTGAAGCTTTCTTT.

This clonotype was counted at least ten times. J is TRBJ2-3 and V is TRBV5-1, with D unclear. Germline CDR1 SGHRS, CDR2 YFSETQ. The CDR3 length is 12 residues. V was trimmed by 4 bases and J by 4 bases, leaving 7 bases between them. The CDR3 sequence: CASSHGSDTQYF. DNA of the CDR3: TGCGCCAGCAGCCACGGTTCAGATACGCAGTATTTT.

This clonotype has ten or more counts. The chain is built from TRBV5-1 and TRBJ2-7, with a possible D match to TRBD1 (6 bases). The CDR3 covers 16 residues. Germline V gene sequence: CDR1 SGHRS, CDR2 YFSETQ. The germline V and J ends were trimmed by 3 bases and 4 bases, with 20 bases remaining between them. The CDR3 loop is CASSSPAAGAEYEQYF. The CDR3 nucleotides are TGCGCCAGCAGCTCCCCGGCGGCAGGGGCGGAGTACGAGCAGTACTTC.

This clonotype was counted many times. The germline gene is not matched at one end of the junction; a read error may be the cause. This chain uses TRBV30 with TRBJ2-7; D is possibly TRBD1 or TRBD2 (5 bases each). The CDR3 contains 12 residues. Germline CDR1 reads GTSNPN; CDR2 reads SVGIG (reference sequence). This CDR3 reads CATGEGPYEQHF. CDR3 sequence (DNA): TGCGCTACCGGAGAGGGGCCCTACGAGCAGCACTTC.

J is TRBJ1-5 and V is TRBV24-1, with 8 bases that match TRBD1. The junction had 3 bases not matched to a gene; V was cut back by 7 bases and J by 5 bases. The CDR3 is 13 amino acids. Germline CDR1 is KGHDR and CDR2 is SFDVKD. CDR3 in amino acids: CATRGQDHQPQHF. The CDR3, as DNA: TGTGCCACCAGGGGACAGGACCATCAGCCCCAGCATTTT.

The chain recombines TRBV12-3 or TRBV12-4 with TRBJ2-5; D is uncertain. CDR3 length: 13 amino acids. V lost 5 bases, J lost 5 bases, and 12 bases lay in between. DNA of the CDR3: TGTGCCAGCAGTGTACGGCGATTGGAGACCCAGTACTTC. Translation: CASSVRRLETQYF.

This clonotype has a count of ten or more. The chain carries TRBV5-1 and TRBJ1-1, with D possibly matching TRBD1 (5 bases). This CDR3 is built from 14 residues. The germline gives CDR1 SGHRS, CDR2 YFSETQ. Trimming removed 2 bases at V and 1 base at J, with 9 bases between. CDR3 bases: TGCGCCAGCAGCTTTAATGGGGGGAACACTGAAGCTTTCTTT. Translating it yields CASSFNGGNTEAFF. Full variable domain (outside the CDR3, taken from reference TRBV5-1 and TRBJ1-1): KAGVTQTPRYLIKTRGQQVTLSCSPISGHRSVSWYQQTPGQGLQFLFEYFSETQRNKGNFPGRFSGRQFSNSRSEMNVSTLELGDSALYLCASSFNGGNTEAFFGQGTRLTVV.

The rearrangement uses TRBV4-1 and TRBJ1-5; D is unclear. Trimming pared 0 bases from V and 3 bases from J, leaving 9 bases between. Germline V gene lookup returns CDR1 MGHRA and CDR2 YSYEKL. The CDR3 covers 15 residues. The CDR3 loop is CASSQEFRNNQPQHF. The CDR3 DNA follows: TGCGCCAGCAGCCAAGAATTTAGAAACAATCAGCCCCAGCATTTT.

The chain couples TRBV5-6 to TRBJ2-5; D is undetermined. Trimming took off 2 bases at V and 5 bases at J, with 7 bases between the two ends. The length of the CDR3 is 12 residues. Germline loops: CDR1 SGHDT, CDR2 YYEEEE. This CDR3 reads CASSFRRETQYF. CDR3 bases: TGTGCCAGCAGCTTCCGAAGGGAGACCCAGTACTTC.

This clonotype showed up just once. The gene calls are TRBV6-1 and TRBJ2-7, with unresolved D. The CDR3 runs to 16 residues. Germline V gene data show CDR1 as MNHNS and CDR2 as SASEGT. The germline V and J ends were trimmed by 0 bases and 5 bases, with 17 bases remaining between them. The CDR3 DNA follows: TGTGCCAGCAGTGAAGCGCGACGGTCGCCGCCTAACGAGCAGTACTTC. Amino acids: CASSEARRSPPNEQYF.

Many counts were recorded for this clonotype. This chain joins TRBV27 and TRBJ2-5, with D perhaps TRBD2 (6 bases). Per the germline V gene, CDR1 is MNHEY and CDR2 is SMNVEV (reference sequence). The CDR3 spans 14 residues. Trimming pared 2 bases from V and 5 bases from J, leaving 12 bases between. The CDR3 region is CASSLPGERETQYF. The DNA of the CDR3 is TGTGCCAGCAGTTTACCGGGAGAGAGGGAGACCCAGTACTTC.

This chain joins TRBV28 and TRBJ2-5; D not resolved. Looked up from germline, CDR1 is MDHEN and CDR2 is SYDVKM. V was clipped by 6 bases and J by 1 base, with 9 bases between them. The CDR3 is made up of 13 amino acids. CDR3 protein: CASSHMGQETQYF. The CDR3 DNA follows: TGTGCCAGCAGCCACATGGGCCAAGAGACCCAGTACTTC.

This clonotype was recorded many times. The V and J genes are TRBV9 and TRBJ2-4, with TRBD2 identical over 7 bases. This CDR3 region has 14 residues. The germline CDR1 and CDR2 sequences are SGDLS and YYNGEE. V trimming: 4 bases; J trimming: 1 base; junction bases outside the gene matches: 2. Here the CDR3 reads CASSPGRAKNIQYF. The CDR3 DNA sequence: TGTGCCAGCAGCCCCGGGAGGGCCAAAAACATTCAGTACTTC.

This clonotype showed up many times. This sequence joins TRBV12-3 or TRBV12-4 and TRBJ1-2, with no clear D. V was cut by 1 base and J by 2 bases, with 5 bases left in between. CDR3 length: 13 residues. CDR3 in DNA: TGTGCCAGCAGTTTAGATAGGAACTATGGCTACACCTTC. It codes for CASSLDRNYGYTF.

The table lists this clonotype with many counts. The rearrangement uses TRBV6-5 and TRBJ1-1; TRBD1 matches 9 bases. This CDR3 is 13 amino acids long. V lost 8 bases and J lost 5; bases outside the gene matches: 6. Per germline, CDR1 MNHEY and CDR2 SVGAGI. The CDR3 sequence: CASAGQGITEAFF. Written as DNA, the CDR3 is TGTGCCAGCGCCGGACAGGGGATAACTGAAGCTTTCTTT.

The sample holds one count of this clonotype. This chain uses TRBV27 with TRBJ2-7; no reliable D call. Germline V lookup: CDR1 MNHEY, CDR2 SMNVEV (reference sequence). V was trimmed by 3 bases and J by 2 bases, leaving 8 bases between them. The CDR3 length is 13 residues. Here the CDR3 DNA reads TGTGCCAGCAGTTTTGGTCGCCCCTACGAGCAGTACTTC. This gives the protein CASSFGRPYEQYF.

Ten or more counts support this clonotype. The CDR3 DNA is TGTGCCAGCAGTGAGCCAGGCCTACAAGAGACCCAGTACTTC. This translates into CASSEPGLQETQYF. This chain connects TRBV11-2 to TRBJ2-5; D gene ambiguous. Per germline, CDR1 SGHAT and CDR2 FQNNGV. This CDR3 region has 14 residues. The V end was cut by 6 bases, the J end by 2 bases, with 13 bases between.

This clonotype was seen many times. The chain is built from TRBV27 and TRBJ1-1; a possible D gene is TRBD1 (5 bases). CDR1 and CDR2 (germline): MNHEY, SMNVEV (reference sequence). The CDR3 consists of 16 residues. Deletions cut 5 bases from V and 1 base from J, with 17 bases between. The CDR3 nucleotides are TGTGCCAGCAGTCCATCGCTCGGACACCCGAACACTGAAGCTTTCTTT. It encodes CASSPSLGHPNTEAFF.

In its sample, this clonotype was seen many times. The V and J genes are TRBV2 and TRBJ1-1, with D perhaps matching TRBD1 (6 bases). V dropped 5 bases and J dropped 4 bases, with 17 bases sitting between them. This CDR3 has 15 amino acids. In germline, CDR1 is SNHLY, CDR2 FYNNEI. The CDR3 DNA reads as TGTGCCAGCAGTCGGGGACATCTTAGGGGCACTGAAGCTTTCTTT. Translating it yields CASSRGHLRGTEAFF.

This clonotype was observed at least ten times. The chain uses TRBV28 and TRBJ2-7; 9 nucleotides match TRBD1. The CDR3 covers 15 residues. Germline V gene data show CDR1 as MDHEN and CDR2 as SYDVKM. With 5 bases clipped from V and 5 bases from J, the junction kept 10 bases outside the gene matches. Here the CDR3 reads CASSTSGTGRNEQYF. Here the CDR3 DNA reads TGTGCCAGCAGTACCTCCGGGACAGGGCGGAACGAGCAGTACTTC.

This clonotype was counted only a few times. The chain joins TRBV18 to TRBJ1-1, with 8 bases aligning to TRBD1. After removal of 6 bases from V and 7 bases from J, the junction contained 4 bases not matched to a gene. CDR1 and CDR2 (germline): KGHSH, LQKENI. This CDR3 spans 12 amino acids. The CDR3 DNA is TGTGCCAGCTCCGTCGGACAGGGTGAAGCTTTCTTT. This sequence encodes CASSVGQGEAFF.

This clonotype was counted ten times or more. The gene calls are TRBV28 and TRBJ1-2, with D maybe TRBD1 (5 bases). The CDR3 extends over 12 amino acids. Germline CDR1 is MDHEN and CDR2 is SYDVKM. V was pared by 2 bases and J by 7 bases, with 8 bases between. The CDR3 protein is CASSLSGGGYTF. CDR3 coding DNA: TGTGCCAGCAGTTTAAGTGGGGGTGGCTACACCTTC.

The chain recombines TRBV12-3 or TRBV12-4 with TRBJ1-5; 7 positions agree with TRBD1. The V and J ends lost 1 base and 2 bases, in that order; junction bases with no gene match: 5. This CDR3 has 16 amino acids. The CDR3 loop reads CASSLGQGWGNQPQHF. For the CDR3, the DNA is TGTGCCAGCAGTTTAGGACAGGGTTGGGGCAATCAGCCCCAGCATTTT.

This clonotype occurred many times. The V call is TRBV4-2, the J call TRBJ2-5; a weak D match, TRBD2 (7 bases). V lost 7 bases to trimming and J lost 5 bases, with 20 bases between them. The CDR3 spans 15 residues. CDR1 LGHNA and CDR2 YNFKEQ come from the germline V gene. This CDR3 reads CASTAGALDGETQYF. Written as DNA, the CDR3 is TGTGCCAGCACCGCGGGGGCGCTGGACGGGGAGACCCAGTACTTC.

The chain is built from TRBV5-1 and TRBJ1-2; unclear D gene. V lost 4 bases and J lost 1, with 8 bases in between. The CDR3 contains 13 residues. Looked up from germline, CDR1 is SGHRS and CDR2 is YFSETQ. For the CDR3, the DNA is TGCGCCAGCAGCGGAGACGGTAACTATGGCTACACCTTC. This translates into CASSGDGNYGYTF.

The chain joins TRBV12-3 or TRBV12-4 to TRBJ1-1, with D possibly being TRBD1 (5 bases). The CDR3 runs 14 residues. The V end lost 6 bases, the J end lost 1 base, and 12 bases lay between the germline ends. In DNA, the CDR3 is TGTGCCAGCAGGTTCGACGGGGGGAACACTGAAGCTTTCTTT. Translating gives CASRFDGGNTEAFF.

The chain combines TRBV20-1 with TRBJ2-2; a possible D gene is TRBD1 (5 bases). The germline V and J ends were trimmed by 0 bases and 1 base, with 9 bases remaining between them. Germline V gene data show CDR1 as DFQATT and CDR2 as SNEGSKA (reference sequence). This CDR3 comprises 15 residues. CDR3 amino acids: CSARDGALNTGELFF. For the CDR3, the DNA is TGCAGTGCTAGAGATGGGGCTCTGAACACCGGGGAGCTGTTTTTT.

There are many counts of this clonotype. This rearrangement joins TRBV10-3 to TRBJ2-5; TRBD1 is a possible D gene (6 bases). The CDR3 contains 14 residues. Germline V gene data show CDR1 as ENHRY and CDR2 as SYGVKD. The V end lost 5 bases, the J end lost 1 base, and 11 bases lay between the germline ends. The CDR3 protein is CAISPGHPQETQYF. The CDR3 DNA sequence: TGTGCCATCAGTCCGGGACACCCCCAAGAGACCCAGTACTTC.

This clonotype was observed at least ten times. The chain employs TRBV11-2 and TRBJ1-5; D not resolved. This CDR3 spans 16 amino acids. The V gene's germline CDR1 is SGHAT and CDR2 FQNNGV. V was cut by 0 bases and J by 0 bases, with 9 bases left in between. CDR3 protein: CASSLDGPNSNQPQHF. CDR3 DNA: TGTGCCAGCAGCTTAGATGGGCCAAATAGCAATCAGCCCCAGCATTTT.

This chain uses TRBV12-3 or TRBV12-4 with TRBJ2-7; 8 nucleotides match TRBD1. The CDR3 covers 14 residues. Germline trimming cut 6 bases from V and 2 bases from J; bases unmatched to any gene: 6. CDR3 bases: TGTGCCAGCAGAACTGGACAGGGTCCCTACGAGCAGTACTTC. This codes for CASRTGQGPYEQYF.

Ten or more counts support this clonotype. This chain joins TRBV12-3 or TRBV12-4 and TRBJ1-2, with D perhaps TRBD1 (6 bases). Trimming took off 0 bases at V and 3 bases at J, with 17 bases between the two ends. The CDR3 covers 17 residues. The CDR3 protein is CASSLAGGAGVYYGYTF. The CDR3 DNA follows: TGTGCCAGCAGTTTAGCTGGTGGGGCAGGGGTATACTATGGCTACACCTTC.